Shown below are 7 T cell receptor beta chains from a single sample sequenced in a study of blood T cell repertoires in COVID-19. The protocol was immunoSEQ multiplex PCR, while the TCRdb copy is restricted to in-frame clones and leaves out a portion. The sample includes some 57,000 clones, roughly nine tenths of them seen just once. Sequencing input: peripheral blood. Receptors were obtained from a man aged 55 to 69 with acute or convalescent COVID-19.

The CDR3 coding sequence is TGCAGCGTTCGGGGGTTCGCGAACACTGAAGCTTTCTTT. Protein sequence: CSVRGFANTEAFF. J is TRBJ1-1 and V is TRBV29-1, with D possibly matching TRBD1 (5 bases). Germline V gives CDR1 SQVTM, CDR2 ANQGSEA. CDR3 length: 13 residues. The V and J ends lost 5 bases and 1 base respectively, with 11 bases between them.

This chain connects TRBV19 to TRBJ1-2; the match to TRBD1 covers 10 bases. CDR3 length: 13 amino acids. V lost 3 bases, J lost 8 bases, and 3 bases stayed unmatched. The V gene's germline CDR1 is LNHDA and CDR2 SQIVND (reference sequence). CDR3: CASSIRDRGGYTF. The CDR3 DNA sequence: TGTGCCAGTAGTATCCGGGACAGGGGAGGCTACACCTTC.

This sequence joins TRBV5-1 and TRBJ1-1; 10 bases agree with TRBD1. The CDR3 runs to 13 residues. Germline CDR1 is SGHRS and CDR2 is YFSETQ. The V segment lost 0 bases and the J segment 13 bases; nucleotides outside the gene matches: 6. The CDR3 nucleotides read TGCGCCAGCAGCTTGGAAGGGACAGGGGTCGGTTTCTTT. Its translation is CASSLEGTGVGFF.

As DNA, the CDR3 is TGCGCCAGCAGCTTGTATGCTAGCGGGGCAGATACGCAGTATTTT. This codes for CASSLYASGADTQYF. This chain links TRBV5-1 with TRBJ2-3; the match to TRBD2 covers 9 bases. Germline-derived CDR1 and CDR2 are SGHRS and YFSETQ. V lost 1 base and J lost 4; bases outside the gene matches: 4. The CDR3 sequence is 15 residues long.

The rearrangement links TRBV6-5 to TRBJ1-6; tentatively, D is TRBD1 (6 bases). V dropped 6 bases and J dropped 6 bases, with 9 bases sitting between them. The CDR3 sequence is 13 residues long. The germline V gene encodes CDR1 MNHEY and CDR2 SVGAGI. The chain's CDR3 is CASRDSRNSPLHF. CDR3 nucleotides: TGTGCCAGCAGGGACAGCCGTAATTCACCCCTCCACTTT.

Comment on this clone: The junction and the germline gene differ at one end; a read error may be behind it. The rearrangement uses TRBV5-8 and TRBJ2-1; D is uncertain. The V gene's germline CDR1 is SGHTS and CDR2 YDEGEE. This CDR3 spans 13 amino acids. The CDR3 loop is CASKELTYNEQFF. CDR3 coding DNA: TGTGCGAGCAAGGAGCTTACCTACAATGAGCAGTTCTTC.

V gene TRBV18 combines with J gene TRBJ2-7; perhaps TRBD1 as D (5 bases). Germline values: CDR1 KGHSH, CDR2 LQKENI. CDR3 length equals 14 residues. Trimming stripped 3 bases from V and 5 bases from J, with 14 bases between. The DNA for the CDR3 is TGTGCCAGCTCACCGGGTGGGGCTGCCCACGAGCAGTACTTC. As protein: CASSPGGAAHEQYF.